This T cell receptor beta chain stems from a study of Graves' ophthalmopathy and Graves' hyperthyroidism. Each hyperthyroidism patient was newly diagnosed, with under 2 months' duration, and aged 18 to 65. With respect to this clonotype: With a much larger clone just one base away, this may be a read error.

The CDR3 runs 13 residues. With 11 bases clipped from V and 4 bases from J, the junction kept 11 bases outside the gene matches. Beta-chain TCR CDR3 regions were amplified from RNA transcripts. Second-round multiplex PCR came after first-round RT-PCR with HTBI primers. TCRdb independently ran MiXCR on the multiplex PCR reads; one entry per CDR3 protein. The sample lists about 500,000 distinct CDR3 sequences; less than 45% were seen once. This sequence originates from an adult man with Graves' hyperthyroidism. The rearrangement uses TRBV12-3 or TRBV12-4 and TRBJ2-7, with 7 bases lining up with TRBD1. The sample was peripheral blood or thyroid tissue (not recorded which). The CDR3 region has the DNA TGTGCCGGCCAGACAGGGATGCATTACGAGCAGTACTTC. Protein: CAGQTGMHYEQYF.